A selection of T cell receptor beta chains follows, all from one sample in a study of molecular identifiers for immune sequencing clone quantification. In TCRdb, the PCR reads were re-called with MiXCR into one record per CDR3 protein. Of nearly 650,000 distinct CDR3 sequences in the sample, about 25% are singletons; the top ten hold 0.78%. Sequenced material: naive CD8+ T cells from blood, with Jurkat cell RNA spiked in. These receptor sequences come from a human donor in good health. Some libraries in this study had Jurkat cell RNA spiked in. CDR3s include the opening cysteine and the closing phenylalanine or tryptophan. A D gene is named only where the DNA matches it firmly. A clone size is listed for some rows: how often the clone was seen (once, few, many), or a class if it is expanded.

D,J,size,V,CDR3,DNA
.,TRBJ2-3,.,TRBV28,CASSLFAASTDTQYF,TGTGCCAGCAGCCTTTTCGCAGCAAGCACAGATACGCAGTATTTT
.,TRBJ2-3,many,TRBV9,CASSVFGLVSDTQYF,TGTGCCAGCAGCGTATTCGGGCTAGTCTCGGATACGCAGTATTTT
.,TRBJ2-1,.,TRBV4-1,CASSQSRGDYNEQFF,TGCGCCAGCAGCCAATCAAGGGGGGATTACAATGAGCAGTTCTTC
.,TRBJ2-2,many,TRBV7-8,CASSPGIHRAGELFF,TGTGCCAGCAGCCCCGGGATCCACCGTGCCGGGGAGCTGTTTTTT
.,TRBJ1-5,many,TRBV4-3,CASSQDVGYQPQHF,TGCGCCAGCAGCCAAGATGTAGGGTATCAGCCCCAGCATTTT
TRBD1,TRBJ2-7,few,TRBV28,CASSPSQGFSYEQYF,TGTGCCAGCAGTCCCTCACAGGGGTTTAGCTACGAGCAGTACTTC
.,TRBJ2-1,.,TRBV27,CASSWASGSYNEQFF,TGTGCCAGCTCTTGGGCGAGCGGCTCCTACAATGAGCAGTTCTTC
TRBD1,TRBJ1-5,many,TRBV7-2,CASSYLTGGGQPQHF,TGTGCCAGCAGCTATCTGACAGGGGGCGGTCAGCCCCAGCATTTT
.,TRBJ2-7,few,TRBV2,CASSDLGGGPGQYF,TGTGCCAGCAGTGACCTGGGGGGCGGTCCAGGGCAGTACTTC
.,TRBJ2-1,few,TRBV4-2,CASSQAFKVPNEQFF,TGTGCCAGCAGCCAAGCATTTAAGGTTCCCAATGAGCAGTTCTTC
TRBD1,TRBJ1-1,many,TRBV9,CASSVLSDRVNTEAFF,TGTGCCAGCAGCGTCTTGTCCGACAGGGTTAACACTGAAGCTTTCTTT
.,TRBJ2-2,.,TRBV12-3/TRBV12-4,CASNNGNGELFF,TGTGCCAGCAACAACGGCAACGGGGAGCTGTTTTTT
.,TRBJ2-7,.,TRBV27,CASSLGGTGYEQSF,TGTGCCAGCAGTTTAGGGGGGACCGGCTACGAGCAGTCCTTC
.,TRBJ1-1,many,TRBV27,CASSSQQTGNTEAFF,TGTGCCAGCAGTTCCCAACAGACCGGGAACACTGAAGCTTTCTTT
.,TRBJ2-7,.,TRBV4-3,CASSHGTTSYEQYF,TGCGCCAGCAGCCATGGCACTACCTCCTACGAGCAGTACTTC
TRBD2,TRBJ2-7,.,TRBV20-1,CSAIDRDYPYEQYF,TGCAGTGCTATAGACCGGGACTACCCCTACGAGCAGTACTTC
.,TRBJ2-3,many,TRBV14,CASSQVTGSDTQYF,TGTGCCAGCAGCCAAGTAACAGGGTCAGATACGCAGTATTTT
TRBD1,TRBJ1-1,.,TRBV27,CASSLIASGGNTEAFF,TGTGCCAGCAGTTTAATTGCGTCAGGGGGCAACACTGAGGCTTTCTTT
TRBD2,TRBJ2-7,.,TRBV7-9,CASSLGGGSVVYEQYF,TGTGCCAGCAGCTTAGGCGGGGGTTCAGTGGTCTACGAGCAGTACTTC
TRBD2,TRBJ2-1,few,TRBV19,CASSPGLAGAYNEQFF,TGTGCCAGTAGTCCGGGACTAGCGGGAGCTTACAATGAGCAGTTCTTC
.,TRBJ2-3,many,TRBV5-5,CASSFYIAEPADTQYF,TGTGCCAGCAGCTTCTACATAGCGGAGCCGGCAGATACGCAGTATTTT
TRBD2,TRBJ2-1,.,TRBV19,CASSISGRITNEQFF,TGTGCCAGTAGTATTAGCGGGAGGATTACTAATGAGCAGTTCTTC
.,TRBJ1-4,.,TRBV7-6,CASSLGAGQDTTNEKLFF,TGTGCCAGCAGCTTAGGGGCGGGACAAGATACAACTAATGAAAAACTGTTTTTT
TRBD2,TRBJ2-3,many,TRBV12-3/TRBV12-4,CASSLGSQRGGNKDTQYF,TGTGCCAGCAGTTTAGGATCCCAGCGGGGGGGAAATAAAGATACGCAGTATTTT
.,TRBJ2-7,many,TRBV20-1,CSARGGLAYEQYF,TGCAGTGCTAGGGGGGGGCTGGCCTACGAGCAGTACTTC
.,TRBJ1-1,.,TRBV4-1,CTSSQEQGLNTEAFF,TGCACCAGCAGCCAAGAGCAGGGTTTGAACACTGAAGCTTTCTTT
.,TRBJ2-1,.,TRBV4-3,CASSQALALNEQFF,TGCGCCAGCAGCCAAGCCCTGGCTCTAAATGAGCAGTTCTTC
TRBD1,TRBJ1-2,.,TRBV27,CASSLDRGLSYGYTF,TGTGCCAGCAGTTTAGACAGGGGGCTAAGCTATGGCTACACCTTC
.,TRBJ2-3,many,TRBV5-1,CASRSMGTDTQYF,TGCGCCAGCAGGAGTATGGGCACAGATACGCAGTATTTT
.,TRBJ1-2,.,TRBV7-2,CASSLSGGDGYTF,TGTGCCAGCAGCTTATCTGGGGGCGATGGCTACACCTTC
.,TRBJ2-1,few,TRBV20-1,CSARGFGGYNEQFF,TGCAGTGCTAGAGGATTTGGGGGATACAATGAGCAGTTCTTC
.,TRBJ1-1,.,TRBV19,CASSTLTAMTAKLNTEAFF,TGTGCCAGTAGTACTTTGACCGCGATGACAGCGAAATTGAACACTGAAGCTTTCTTT
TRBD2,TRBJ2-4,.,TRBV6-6,CASSYSTSGEKNIQYF,TGTGCCAGCAGTTACTCGACTAGCGGGGAGAAAAACATTCAGTACTTC
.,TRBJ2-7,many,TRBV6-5,CASSQGVQQYF,TGTGCCAGCAGTCAGGGAGTACAGCAGTACTTC
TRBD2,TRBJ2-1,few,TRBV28,CASSLSGSLDEQFF,TGTGCCAGCAGTCTTAGCGGGAGCTTGGATGAGCAGTTCTTC
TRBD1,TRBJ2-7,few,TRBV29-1,CSVAGTPGTGSYEQYF,TGCAGCGTTGCGGGGACCCCCGGGACAGGGAGTTACGAGCAGTACTTC
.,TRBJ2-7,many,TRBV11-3,CASSLGGINEQYF,TGTGCCAGCAGCTTAGGGGGTATCAACGAGCAGTACTTC
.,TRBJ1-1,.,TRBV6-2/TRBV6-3,CASSRGRRTNTEAFF,TGTGCCAGCAGCCGAGGGAGGCGGACGAACACTGAAGCTTTCTTT
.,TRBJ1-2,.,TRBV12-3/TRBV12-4,CASSLPGYGYTF,TGTGCCAGCAGTTTACCGGGCTATGGCTACACCTTC
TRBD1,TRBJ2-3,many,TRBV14,CASSLLTGGTDTQYF,TGTGCCAGCAGCCTACTAACAGGGGGCACAGATACGCAGTATTTT
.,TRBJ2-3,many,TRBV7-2,CASSLDPTPTDTQYF,TGTGCCAGCAGCTTAGACCCTACCCCCACAGATACGCAGTATTTT
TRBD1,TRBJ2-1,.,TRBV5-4,CASSDGTGVNEQFF,TGTGCCAGCAGCGATGGGACAGGGGTCAATGAGCAGTTCTTC
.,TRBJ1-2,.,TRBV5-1,CASKPRRTPVYGYTF,TGCGCCAGCAAACCCCGAAGGACACCCGTATATGGCTACACCTTC
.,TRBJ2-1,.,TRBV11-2,CASSLVANNEQFF,TGTGCCAGCAGCTTAGTTGCGAACAATGAGCAGTTCTTC
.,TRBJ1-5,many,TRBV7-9,CASSLSQQGNQPQHF,TGTGCCAGCAGCTTAAGTCAACAGGGAAATCAGCCCCAGCATTTT